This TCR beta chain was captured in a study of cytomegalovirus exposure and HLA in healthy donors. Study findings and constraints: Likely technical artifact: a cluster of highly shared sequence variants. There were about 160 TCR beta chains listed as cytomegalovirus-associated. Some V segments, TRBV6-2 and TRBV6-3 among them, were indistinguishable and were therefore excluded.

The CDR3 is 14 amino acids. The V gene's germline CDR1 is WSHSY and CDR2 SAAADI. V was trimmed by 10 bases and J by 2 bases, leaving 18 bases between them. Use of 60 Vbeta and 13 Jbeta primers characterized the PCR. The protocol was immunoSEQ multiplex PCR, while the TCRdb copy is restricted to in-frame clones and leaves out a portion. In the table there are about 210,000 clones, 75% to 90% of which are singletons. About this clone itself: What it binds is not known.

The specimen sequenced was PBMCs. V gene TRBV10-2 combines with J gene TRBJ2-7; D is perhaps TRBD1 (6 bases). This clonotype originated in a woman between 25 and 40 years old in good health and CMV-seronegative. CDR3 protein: CATQPGHRAYEQYF. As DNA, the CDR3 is TGCGCCACCCAGCCGGGACACAGAGCCTACGAGCAGTACTTC.